Below are 10 T cell receptor beta chains sequenced from a single sample in a study of shared clonotypes between healthy human individuals. Profiling relied on immunoSEQ multiplex PCR, and the TCRdb table lists in-frame clones only, not all of them. The table shows fewer than 850,000 clones, with around 90% occurring only once. Sequencing input: memory CD8+ T cells from PBMCs. The sample's subset: CD45RO+ cells pooled with CCR7-negative TemRA cells. Source of these receptors: a man between 18 and 29 years old in good health. Some clones in this sample may be carry-over from other donors' samples.

This clone was seen once. The CDR3 DNA reads TGCGCCAGCAGCTTGGCGGCAGCTTATACAGATACGCAGTATTTT. This codes for CASSLAAAYTDTQYF. This chain joins TRBV5-1 and TRBJ2-3; the D is unclear. CDR1 and CDR2 from the germline V gene are SGHRS and YFSETQ. V lost 0 bases, J lost 3 bases, and 11 bases lay in between. This CDR3 region has 15 residues.

V is TRBV28 and J is TRBJ1-1; D unclear. The germline V gene has CDR1 MDHEN and CDR2 SYDVKM. The CDR3 totals 19 residues. V lost 4 bases and J 0 bases, leaving 24 bases between the germline ends. CDR3 sequence: CASSSIERGSLVLNTEAFF. CDR3 DNA: TGTGCCAGCAGTTCGATCGAGCGTGGCAGTCTTGTTTTGAACACTGAAGCTTTCTTT.

The chain links TRBV4-1 to TRBJ2-5; possibly TRBD1 or TRBD2 for D (5 bases each). This CDR3 spans 14 amino acids. V was clipped by 4 bases and J by 5 bases, with 14 bases between them. Germline-derived CDR1 and CDR2 are MGHRA and YSYEKL. The CDR3 spells CASSPGTDGETQYF. The CDR3 coding sequence is TGCGCCAGCAGCCCCGGGACGGATGGGGAGACCCAGTACTTC.

V usage is TRBV5-1 and J usage is TRBJ2-1, with D possibly being TRBD1 or TRBD2 (5 bases each). This CDR3 has 13 residues. Germline CDR1 and CDR2: SGHRS and YFSETQ. V was cut by 4 bases and J by 6 bases, with 11 bases left in between. The CDR3, as DNA: TGCGCCAGCAGCATAATCGGGACCAATGAGCAGTTCTTC. This gives the protein CASSIIGTNEQFF.

CDR3 nucleotides: TGTGCCAGCAGCTTGGCGGTGCCCTACGAGCAGTACTTC. It encodes CASSLAVPYEQYF. The V call is TRBV11-2, the J call TRBJ2-7; no clear D. Trimming took off 3 bases at V and 2 bases at J, with 8 bases between the two ends. CDR1 SGHAT and CDR2 FQNNGV come from the germline V gene. This CDR3 has 13 amino acids.

J is TRBJ2-7 and V is TRBV30; the match to TRBD1 covers 8 bases. Trimming removed 1 base from V and 4 bases from J; junction bases left unmatched: 6. This CDR3 region has 14 residues. Germline V gene sequence: CDR1 GTSNPN, CDR2 SVGIG (reference sequence). The CDR3 reads CAWSGSDREYEQYF. CDR3 DNA sequence: TGTGCCTGGAGTGGGTCGGACAGGGAGTACGAGCAGTACTTC. Looking up the rest from reference TRBV30 and TRBJ2-7 gives the full variable domain: SQTIHQWPATLVQPVGSPLSLECTVEGTSNPNLYWYRQAAGRGLQLLFYSVGIGQISSEVPQNLSASRPQDRQFILSSKKLLLSDSGFYLCAWSGSDREYEQYFGPGTRLTVT.

J is TRBJ2-1 and V is TRBV4-3, with a tentative D call TRBD2 (6 bases). Germline CDR1 and CDR2: LGHNA and YSLEER. Trimming cost V 1 base and J 2 bases, with 12 bases left between them. This CDR3 spans 16 amino acids. The CDR3 DNA reads as TGCGCCAGCAGCCAAGCCAGCGGGTGGACCTACAATGAGCAGTTCTTC. It encodes CASSQASGWTYNEQFF.

The gene calls are TRBV6-5 and TRBJ1-1; D uncertain. Trimming left V 0 bases short and J 8 bases short, with 13 bases between. The CDR3 has 14 residues. CDR1 is MNHEY and CDR2 is SVGAGI in the germline V gene. CDR3 in amino acids: CASSYSIGAKEAFF. CDR3 DNA sequence: TGTGCCAGCAGTTACTCGATTGGAGCGAAAGAAGCTTTCTTT.

Details on this clone: The sample contains more than one DNA sequence encoding this CDR3. J is TRBJ2-3 and V is TRBV20-1; no reliable D call. The ends were cut back, 2 bases at V and 1 base at J, with 1 base in the middle. Germline CDR1 reads DFQATT; CDR2 reads SNEGSKA (reference sequence). This CDR3 is built from 11 residues. CDR3 sequence reads: CSARRTDTQYF. The CDR3 nucleotides read TGCAGTGCTAGACGCACAGATACGCAGTATTTT.

The chain combines TRBV4-1 with TRBJ2-7; tentative D call: TRBD1 (6 bases). Germline values: CDR1 MGHRA, CDR2 YSYEKL. V lost 5 bases and J 2 bases, leaving 19 bases between the germline ends. The CDR3 loop spans 16 amino acids. CDR3 sequence: CASSEGPGTSTYEQYF. CDR3 in DNA: TGCGCCAGCAGCGAAGGCCCCGGGACATCCACCTACGAGCAGTACTTC.